The table lists the clone carrying this TCR beta chain with a few counts. Its antigen is unknown. Study-wide results and limits: Greatest tumor Treg TCR overlap was with tumor naive CD4+ cells. Tumor memory CD4+ T cell TCR gene usage clustered with blood and lymph node memory CD4+ cells and lymph node naive CD4+ cells.

Memory CD4+ cells were defined as CD4+CD45RO+CD25-. Semi-nested PCR with Nested Universal Primer A followed constant-region reverse priming of full-length variable regions. TCRdb independently ran MiXCR on the 5' RACE reads; one entry per CDR3 protein. This sample has approximately 44,000 distinct CDR3 sequences, with less than 35% found just once. The ends were cut back, 0 bases at V and 0 bases at J, with 6 bases in the middle. Per germline, CDR1 MNHEY and CDR2 SMNVEV (reference sequence). This CDR3 is built from 15 residues. The origin of this receptor is a female donor with breast cancer. Sequenced input: memory CD4+ T cells sorted from a lymph node. Subset indicated: memory CD4+ T cells, CD4+CD45RO+CD25-. This chain uses TRBV27 with TRBJ1-3, with unresolved D. CDR3 amino acids: CASSLSYSSGNTIYF. The CDR3 DNA is TGTGCCAGCAGTTTATCCTACAGCTCTGGAAACACCATATATTTT.